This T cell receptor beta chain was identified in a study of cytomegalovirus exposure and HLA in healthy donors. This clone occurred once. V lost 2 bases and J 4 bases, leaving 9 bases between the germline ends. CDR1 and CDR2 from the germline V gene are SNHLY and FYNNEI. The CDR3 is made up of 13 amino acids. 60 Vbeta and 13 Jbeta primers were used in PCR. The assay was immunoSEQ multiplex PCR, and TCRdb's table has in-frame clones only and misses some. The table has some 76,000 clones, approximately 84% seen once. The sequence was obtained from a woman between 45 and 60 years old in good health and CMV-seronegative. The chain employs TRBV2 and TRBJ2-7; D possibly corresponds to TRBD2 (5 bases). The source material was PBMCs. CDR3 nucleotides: TGTGCCAGCAGTGAAACACCGGGATACGAGCAGTACTTC. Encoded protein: CASSETPGYEQYF.